The clone carrying this TCR beta chain was seen a single time. Its antigen is currently unknown. This entry belongs to a study of shared clonotypes between healthy human individuals. Findings of the study overall: Only blood samples were collected, and tissue repertoires likely differ. Clonotype sharing across donors was expected to vary with sequencing depth.

Using immunoSEQ multiplex PCR, the repertoire was profiled, and TCRdb retains in-frame clones only, with some absent. The repertoire holds more than 2,000,000 clones, with approximately 93% as singletons. Trimming stripped 7 bases from V and 8 bases from J, with 22 bases between. Per germline, CDR1 SGDLS and CDR2 YYNGEE. The CDR3 runs to 15 residues. Splitting the CD4+ cells yielded a CD45RA+ naive subset and a CD45RA-negative memory subset. Specimen: naive CD4+ T cells from PBMCs. Subset meaning: CD45RA+ positively selected. This clonotype was obtained from a man younger than 35 in good health. Some clones in this sample may be carry-over from other donors' samples. The V and J genes are TRBV9 and TRBJ2-1; the D call may be TRBD1 or TRBD2 (6 bases each). The CDR3 here is CASSEGRGLEHEQFF. The CDR3 nucleotides read TGTGCCAGCTCGGAGGGACGGGGGCTAGAGCATGAGCAGTTCTTC.